A selection of T cell receptor beta chains follows, all from one sample in a study of blood T cell repertoires in COVID-19. Clones were read by immunoSEQ multiplex PCR, and TCRdb kept only the in-frame ones, dropping some. This sample has under 250,000 clones, with over 65% found just once. The sample consisted of peripheral blood. The receptors stem from a woman in her 70s with active or convalescent COVID-19. CDR3s include the opening cysteine and the closing phenylalanine or tryptophan. Fields, in order: D gene, V gene, clone size, J gene, CDR3 protein, CDR3 DNA. A D gene is named only where the DNA matches it firmly. Rows give clone size only sometimes, using once, few, many, or a class for an expanded clone.

d_gene: TRBD1
v_gene: TRBV10-3
abundance: NA
j_gene: TRBJ1-6
CDR3aa: CAIREGALGIPLHF
CDR3nt: TGTGCCATCAGGGAGGGGGCCCTTGGGATTCCCCTCCACTTT

d_gene: TRBD1
v_gene: TRBV6-2/TRBV6-3
abundance: NA
j_gene: TRBJ2-5
CDR3aa: CASSYSPTGGETQYF
CDR3nt: TGTGCCAGCAGTTACTCTCCTACAGGGGGGGAGACCCAGTACTTC

d_gene: NA
v_gene: TRBV5-8
abundance: NA
j_gene: TRBJ2-1
CDR3aa: CASSLGQRGGNEQFF
CDR3nt: TGTGCCAGCAGCTTGGGGCAGAGGGGGGGCAATGAGCAGTTCTTC

d_gene: TRBD2
v_gene: TRBV5-1
abundance: NA
j_gene: TRBJ2-5
CDR3aa: CASSRGLAGGQETQYF
CDR3nt: TGCGCCAGCAGCCGGGGACTAGCGGGGGGGCAAGAGACCCAGTACTTC

d_gene: NA
v_gene: TRBV6-5
abundance: NA
j_gene: TRBJ1-4
CDR3aa: CASSYSSATNEKLFF
CDR3nt: TGTGCCAGCAGTTACTCGAGTGCAACTAATGAAAAACTGTTTTTT

d_gene: NA
v_gene: TRBV5-1
abundance: NA
j_gene: TRBJ2-5
CDR3aa: CASSSPTGYQETQYF
CDR3nt: TGCGCCAGCAGCTCCCCGACGGGGTACCAAGAGACCCAGTACTTC

d_gene: NA
v_gene: TRBV5-4
abundance: NA
j_gene: TRBJ1-5
CDR3aa: CASSLGGQVPQPQHF
CDR3nt: TGTGCCAGCAGCTTGGGGGGGCAGGTCCCTCAGCCCCAGCATTTT

d_gene: NA
v_gene: TRBV19
abundance: few
j_gene: TRBJ1-3
CDR3aa: CASSIGQGGGNTIYF
CDR3nt: TGTGCCAGTAGTATTGGGCAGGGAGGAGGAAACACCATATATTTT

d_gene: NA
v_gene: TRBV2
abundance: NA
j_gene: TRBJ2-1
CDR3aa: CASSERGNTYNEQFF
CDR3nt: TGTGCCAGCAGTGAAAGGGGTAACACCTACAATGAGCAGTTCTTC

d_gene: NA
v_gene: TRBV7-2
abundance: once
j_gene: TRBJ2-5
CDR3aa: CASSLALTRGETQYF
CDR3nt: TGTGCCAGCAGCTTAGCGCTCACCCGAGGAGAGACCCAGTACTTC

d_gene: TRBD1
v_gene: TRBV27
abundance: NA
j_gene: TRBJ2-2
CDR3aa: CASSLLQGGTGELFF
CDR3nt: TGTGCCAGCAGTTTATTACAGGGGGGCACCGGGGAGCTGTTTTTT

d_gene: TRBD1
v_gene: TRBV25-1
abundance: NA
j_gene: TRBJ2-7
CDR3aa: CASRAAGTGVNEQYF
CDR3nt: TGTGCCAGCAGGGCCGCCGGGACAGGGGTTAACGAGCAGTACTTC

d_gene: TRBD2
v_gene: TRBV7-9
abundance: NA
j_gene: TRBJ2-1
CDR3aa: CASSLTSGLDEQFF
CDR3nt: TGTGCCAGCAGCTTAACTAGCGGGTTGGATGAGCAGTTCTTC

d_gene: TRBD1
v_gene: TRBV4-2
abundance: few
j_gene: TRBJ2-7
CDR3aa: CASSQERVPLGTVYEQYF
CDR3nt: TGTGCCAGCAGCCAAGAGAGGGTTCCCCTCGGGACAGTTTACGAGCAGTACTTC

d_gene: NA
v_gene: TRBV2
abundance: NA
j_gene: TRBJ2-7
CDR3aa: CASSEEVTPSEQYF
CDR3nt: TGTGCCAGCAGTGAAGAGGTGACACCCTCCGAGCAGTACTTC

d_gene: NA
v_gene: TRBV4-1
abundance: NA
j_gene: TRBJ2-7
CDR3aa: CASSQERSTGSYEQYF
CDR3nt: TGCGCCAGCAGCCAAGAGAGGTCGACGGGCTCCTACGAGCAGTACTTC

d_gene: NA
v_gene: TRBV2
abundance: NA
j_gene: TRBJ1-5
CDR3aa: CASRGDIQQPQHF
CDR3nt: TGTGCCAGCAGGGGAGACATACAGCAGCCCCAGCATTTT

d_gene: TRBD1
v_gene: TRBV19
abundance: few
j_gene: TRBJ2-2
CDR3aa: CASRDRVYTGELFF
CDR3nt: TGTGCCAGCCGGGACAGGGTTTACACCGGGGAGCTGTTTTTT

d_gene: TRBD2
v_gene: TRBV7-2
abundance: NA
j_gene: TRBJ2-1
CDR3aa: CASSFPGGHGEQFF
CDR3nt: TGTGCCAGCAGCTTTCCGGGGGGGCACGGTGAGCAGTTCTTC

d_gene: TRBD1
v_gene: TRBV19
abundance: NA
j_gene: TRBJ1-2
CDR3aa: CASSPWDRGADRYGYTF
CDR3nt: TGTGCCAGTAGCCCCTGGGACAGGGGTGCCGATCGCTATGGCTACACCTTC

d_gene: TRBD1
v_gene: TRBV19
abundance: once
j_gene: TRBJ1-1
CDR3aa: CASQRVSGTALNTEAFF
CDR3nt: TGTGCCAGTCAAAGGGTGTCTGGGACAGCCCTGAACACTGAAGCTTTCTTT

d_gene: NA
v_gene: TRBV7-2
abundance: NA
j_gene: TRBJ1-5
CDR3aa: CASSPRVNQPQHF
CDR3nt: TGTGCCAGCAGTCCGAGAGTCAATCAGCCCCAGCATTTT

d_gene: TRBD2
v_gene: TRBV3-1/TRBV3-2
abundance: NA
j_gene: TRBJ2-7
CDR3aa: CASSQGLGEGYEQYF
CDR3nt: TGTGCCAGCAGCCAAGGTCTAGGGGAGGGTTACGAGCAGTACTTC

d_gene: TRBD1
v_gene: TRBV3-1/TRBV3-2
abundance: NA
j_gene: TRBJ2-1
CDR3aa: CASSQSFGQVPGNEQFF
CDR3nt: TGTGCCAGCAGCCAAAGTTTCGGACAGGTCCCAGGGAATGAGCAGTTCTTC

d_gene: TRBD1
v_gene: TRBV9
abundance: NA
j_gene: TRBJ1-4
CDR3aa: CASSAGTGGRANEKLFF
CDR3nt: TGTGCCAGCAGCGCGGGGACAGGGGGCCGCGCTAATGAAAAACTGTTTTTT

d_gene: TRBD1
v_gene: TRBV4-2
abundance: many
j_gene: TRBJ1-1
CDR3aa: CASSLPTGANTEAFF
CDR3nt: TGTGCCAGCAGCCTCCCGACAGGGGCTAACACTGAAGCTTTCTTT

d_gene: NA
v_gene: TRBV7-9
abundance: NA
j_gene: TRBJ2-3
CDR3aa: CASSPLATDTQYF
CDR3nt: TGTGCCAGCAGCCCCCTCGCGACAGATACGCAGTATTTT

d_gene: TRBD2
v_gene: TRBV7-2
abundance: NA
j_gene: TRBJ2-7
CDR3aa: CASSRTSGTYEQYF
CDR3nt: TGTGCCAGCTCACGGACTAGCGGTACCTACGAGCAGTACTTC

d_gene: TRBD2
v_gene: TRBV5-4
abundance: NA
j_gene: TRBJ2-3
CDR3aa: CASSLQRGGTDTQYF
CDR3nt: TGTGCCAGCAGCTTACAGCGGGGAGGCACAGATACGCAGTATTTT

d_gene: TRBD1
v_gene: TRBV18
abundance: NA
j_gene: TRBJ2-7
CDR3aa: CASRRGTGDEQYF
CDR3nt: TGTGCCAGCCGGCGAGGGACAGGGGACGAGCAGTACTTC

d_gene: TRBD1
v_gene: TRBV6-5
abundance: few
j_gene: TRBJ2-1
CDR3aa: CASRQGYYNEQFF
CDR3nt: TGTGCCAGCAGACAGGGGTACTACAATGAGCAGTTCTTC